This T cell receptor (beta chain) was obtained from a study of blood T cell repertoires in COVID-19. At the level of the study: Both acute and convalescent COVID-19 samples were obtained from the United States, Italy and Spain. From T cells, B-cell-depleted T cells, or PBMCs came the material, which was cDNA or gDNA.

Germline loops: CDR1 MNHEY, CDR2 SMNVEV (reference sequence). This CDR3 region has 13 residues. The V gene lost 3 bases and the J gene lost 4 bases, with 8 bases spanning the gap. Those enrolled in Seattle joined during active infection and were followed longitudinally afterward. In the authors' workflow: Reference gene primer amplification yielded estimated nucleated cell counts. The table came from immunoSEQ multiplex PCR; TCRdb's copy has only in-frame clones and leaves some out. The V and J calls and clone size were taken over from that table, and D and trimming were inferred from the DNA. The sample gives 80,000 or so clones, 65% to 90% of which show up once; 9.6% is in the top ten.

The sequenced sample consisted of peripheral blood. The sequence came from a man aged 45-60 years with COVID-19, enrolled during active disease. The gene calls are TRBV27 and TRBJ2-3; D is perhaps TRBD2 (6 bases). The CDR3 DNA reads TGTGCCAGCAGTTTCGGGAGCTCAGATACGCAGTATTTT. It specifies CASSFGSSDTQYF.